Each of the 9 T cell receptor beta chains below was sequenced from the same sample in a study of CD8+ T cells in alopecia areata. Once RNA had been extracted, it was reverse transcribed into cDNA to act as the sequencing template. The protocol was immunoSEQ multiplex PCR, while the TCRdb copy is restricted to in-frame clones and leaves out a portion. The sample lists about 110,000 clones, 59% occurring once. Sequencing was performed on CD8+ T cells sorted from blood. Receptors were obtained from a human donor in good health.

The chain joins TRBV2 to TRBJ2-3; D is unresolved. This CDR3 comprises 13 residues. Germline values: CDR1 SNHLY, CDR2 FYNNEI. V lost 3 bases, J lost 0 bases, and 4 bases lay in between. In nucleotides, the CDR3 is TGTGCCAGCAGTGACGACAGCACAGATACGCAGTATTTT. As protein: CASSDDSTDTQYF.

This clone was seen more than once but under ten times. The chain is built from TRBV7-3 and TRBJ2-3; weak D call: TRBD1 (6 bases). The CDR3 totals 15 residues. Germline values: CDR1 SGHTA, CDR2 FQGTGA. The V gene lost 6 bases and the J gene lost 4 bases, with 17 bases spanning the gap. The CDR3 protein is CASSRSQGFADTQYF. The CDR3, as DNA: TGTGCCAGCAGTCGATCACAGGGTTTTGCAGATACGCAGTATTTT.

This chain connects TRBV9 to TRBJ2-3; 11 bases are a match to TRBD2. Unmatched junction bases numbered 7, after V lost 3 bases and J lost 4 bases. The CDR3 runs to 16 residues. The germline gives CDR1 SGDLS, CDR2 YYNGEE. CDR3 sequence: CASSAQTSGAADTQYF. In DNA form, the CDR3 reads TGTGCCAGCAGCGCCCAGACTAGCGGGGCAGCAGATACGCAGTATTTT.

A few counts support this clone. The V gene is TRBV13, the J gene TRBJ2-7, with a weak D call TRBD1 (5 bases). Per germline, CDR1 PRHDT and CDR2 FYEKMQ (reference sequence). The CDR3 contains 15 residues. V dropped 1 base and J dropped 6 bases, with 16 bases sitting between them. In nucleotides, the CDR3 is TGTGCCAGCAGCTTAGTGCAGGAAAGGGGTACCGAGCAGTACTTC. Translated: CASSLVQERGTEQYF.

There are a few counts of this clone. The chain is built from TRBV5-4 and TRBJ2-6, with D perhaps being TRBD1 or TRBD2 (5 bases each). Germline-derived CDR1 and CDR2 are SGHNT and YYREEE (reference sequence). V was pared by 4 bases and J by 4 bases, with 15 bases between. The CDR3 sequence is 16 residues long. The DNA of the CDR3 is TGTGCCAGCAGCCAAGATGGGGGTACCGGGGCCAACGTCCTGACTTTC. This encodes CASSQDGGTGANVLTF.

This clone was seen only once. The gene calls are TRBV5-6 and TRBJ2-1; 7 positions match TRBD2. CDR3 length: 16 amino acids. CDR1 and CDR2 (germline): SGHDT, YYEEEE. Losses at the gene ends were 4 bases for V and 5 bases for J; bases not matched to a gene: 12. The CDR3 nucleotides are TGTGCCAGCAGCCCGATCCGGCGGGGGACCCACAATGAGCAGTTCTTC. This gives the protein CASSPIRRGTHNEQFF.

CDR3 loop: CASSQPTGSTEAFF. In DNA, the CDR3 is TGTGCCAGCAGCCAACCTACAGGGTCCACTGAAGCTTTCTTT. This sequence joins TRBV2 and TRBJ1-1; D possibly corresponds to TRBD1 (6 bases). CDR1 is SNHLY, CDR2 FYNNEI, per germline. Trimming left V 6 bases short and J 4 bases short, with 15 bases between. The CDR3 is 14 amino acids.

The genes are TRBV28 and TRBJ1-2; D is unclear. Trimming cost V 4 bases and J 8 bases, with 20 bases left between them. The CDR3 consists of 15 residues. Germline CDR1 reads MDHEN; CDR2 reads SYDVKM. The CDR3, as DNA: TGTGCCAGCAGTTACACCACCTCTGCCCGCAGGGGCTACACCTTC. This encodes CASSYTTSARRGYTF.

The V gene is TRBV7-2, the J gene TRBJ2-2; TRBD2 agrees at 8 bases. Germline CDR1 and CDR2: SGHTA and FQGNSA. J was trimmed by 5 bases and V by 8 bases; bases with no gene match: 10. The CDR3 is 15 residues long. In DNA form, the CDR3 reads TGTGCCAGCGCTCCCGGGGGGGCCTCGACCGGGGAGCTGTTTTTT. This encodes CASAPGGASTGELFF.